This is a list of T cell receptor beta chains from one sample in a study of shared T cell receptors in the human thymus. The method was immunoSEQ multiplex PCR; TCRdb's version includes in-frame clones alone and lacks a portion of them. The sample shows about 380,000 clones, 95% of them seen only once. Specimen: thymocytes. These receptor sequences come from a human donor. Both conserved end residues are part of each CDR3. Fields, in order: V gene, clone size, D gene, J gene, CDR3 protein, CDR3 DNA. The D gene is left open where the match is weak. Size is omitted from some rows. Given values are once, few, many or a class for expanded clones.

TRBV5-1	few	TRBD1	TRBJ2-3	CASSHQNSPNRGTSSTDTQYF	TGCGCCAGCAGCCACCAAAACTCTCCCAACAGGGGGACCTCTAGCACAGATACGCAGTATTTT
TRBV15	NA	NA	TRBJ1-1	CATSGNTEAFF	TGTGCCACCAGCGGTAACACTGAAGCTTTCTTT
TRBV2	NA	TRBD2	TRBJ2-1	CASSEGLAGDEQFF	TGTGCCAGCAGTGAAGGACTAGCGGGAGATGAGCAGTTCTTC
TRBV11-2	NA	NA	TRBJ2-3	CASSLGQGKRTDTQYF	TGTGCCAGCAGCTTAGGCCAGGGGAAGCGCACAGATACGCAGTATTTT
TRBV9	NA	TRBD2	TRBJ2-3	CASSVDYTGTSVGDTQYF	TGTGCCAGCAGCGTAGACTACACCGGGACTAGCGTAGGAGATACGCAGTATTTT
TRBV2	NA	NA	TRBJ2-3	CASSEATPMATDTQYF	TGTGCCAGCAGTGAAGCGACCCCAATGGCCACAGATACGCAGTATTTT
TRBV18	NA	NA	TRBJ1-3	CASSTIQGMGNTIYF	TGTGCCAGCTCAACGATACAGGGTATGGGAAACACCATATATTTT
TRBV7-9	NA	NA	TRBJ2-7	CASSLTGSAYEQYF	TGTGCCAGCAGCTTAACAGGGTCAGCCTACGAGCAGTACTTC
TRBV7-8	NA	NA	TRBJ1-3	CASSASGTSPSGNTIYF	TGTGCCAGCAGCGCCTCCGGGACATCTCCTTCTGGAAACACCATATATTTT
TRBV7-4	NA	TRBD1	TRBJ2-1	CASSIPDRGRDNEQFF	TGTGCCAGCAGCATTCCGGACAGGGGGCGCGACAATGAGCAGTTCTTC
TRBV27	NA	NA	TRBJ1-3	CASRIRATGGNTIYF	TGTGCCAGCAGGATCCGGGCTACGGGGGGAAACACCATATATTTT
TRBV27	NA	NA	TRBJ2-3	CASSFPGQGPSTDTQYF	TGTGCCAGCAGTTTCCCTGGGCAGGGGCCTAGCACAGATACGCAGTATTTT
TRBV4-1	NA	NA	TRBJ2-3	CASSQDRAGDTQYF	TGCGCCAGCAGCCAAGATCGGGCGGGAGATACGCAGTATTTT
TRBV5-6	NA	NA	TRBJ2-7	CASSLRRPGDEQYF	TGTGCCAGCAGCTTAAGGAGGCCTGGTGACGAGCAGTACTTC
TRBV29-1	NA	NA	TRBJ2-1	CSVVFRTHRSYNEQFF	TGCAGCGTTGTCTTCAGGACTCACCGCTCCTACAATGAGCAGTTCTTC
TRBV19	NA	TRBD1	TRBJ1-1	CASSPGQGLVPAFF	TGTGCCAGTAGTCCTGGACAGGGTTTGGTTCCAGCTTTCTTT
TRBV6-5	NA	NA	TRBJ2-2	CASGGLTGELFF	TGTGCCAGCGGGGGGCTGACCGGGGAGCTGTTTTTT
TRBV4-1	NA	NA	TRBJ1-2	CASSQVIRGYGYTF	TGCGCCAGCAGCCAAGTTATCCGGGGCTATGGCTACACCTTC
TRBV28	NA	NA	TRBJ1-1	CASSPAGLRAFF	TGTGCCAGCAGTCCAGCAGGGTTGCGAGCTTTCTTT
TRBV4-1	NA	NA	TRBJ2-1	CASKGDEQFF	TGCGCCAGCAAGGGCGATGAGCAGTTCTTC
TRBV21-1	NA	NA	TRBJ2-7	CASSTPGTSSYEQYF	TGTGCCAGCAGCACCCCCGGGACATCCTCCTACGAGCAGTACTTC
TRBV11-3	NA	TRBD2	TRBJ2-3	CASSSAPAGGPDTQYF	TGTGCCAGCAGCTCCGCGCCGGCGGGAGGGCCAGATACGCAGTATTTT
TRBV11-3	NA	NA	TRBJ2-2	CASSLTLGAGRGTGELFF	TGTGCCAGCAGCCTCACCTTGGGCGCGGGCAGGGGAACCGGGGAGCTGTTTTTT
TRBV27	NA	TRBD1	TRBJ2-3	CASSSGPGTGDTDTQYF	TGTGCCAGCAGTTCCGGCCCCGGGACAGGGGACACAGATACGCAGTATTTT
TRBV10-3	NA	NA	TRBJ1-1	CAIARQEPPYTEAFF	TGTGCCATCGCAAGACAGGAACCCCCTTACACTGAAGCTTTCTTT
TRBV20-1	NA	NA	TRBJ2-3	CSASPSDTQYF	TGCAGTGCTAGCCCCTCAGATACGCAGTATTTT
TRBV6-5	NA	NA	TRBJ2-7	CASQGTSLADYEQYF	TGTGCCAGCCAGGGGACCTCGCTAGCGGACTACGAGCAGTACTTC
TRBV19	NA	NA	TRBJ1-1	CASSWGAANTEAFF	TGTGCCAGTAGCTGGGGAGCAGCCAACACTGAAGCTTTCTTT
TRBV11-2	NA	TRBD2	TRBJ2-3	CASSLVSPSGPADTQYF	TGTGCCAGCAGCTTAGTCAGTCCTAGCGGCCCCGCAGATACGCAGTATTTT